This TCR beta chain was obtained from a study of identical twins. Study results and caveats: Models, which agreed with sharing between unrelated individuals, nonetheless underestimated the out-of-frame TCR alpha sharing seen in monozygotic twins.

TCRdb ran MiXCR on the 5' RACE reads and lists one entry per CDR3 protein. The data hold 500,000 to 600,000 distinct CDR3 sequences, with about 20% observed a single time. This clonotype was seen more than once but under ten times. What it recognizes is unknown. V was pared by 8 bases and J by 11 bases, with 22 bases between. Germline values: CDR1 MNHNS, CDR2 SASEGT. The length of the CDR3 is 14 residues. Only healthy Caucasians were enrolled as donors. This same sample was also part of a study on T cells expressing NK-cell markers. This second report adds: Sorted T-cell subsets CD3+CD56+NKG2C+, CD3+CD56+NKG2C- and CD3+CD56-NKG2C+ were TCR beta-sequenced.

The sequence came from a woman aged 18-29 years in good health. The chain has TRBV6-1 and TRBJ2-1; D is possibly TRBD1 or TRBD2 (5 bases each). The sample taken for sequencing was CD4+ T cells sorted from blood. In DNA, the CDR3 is TGTGCCAGCCGAGACAGTCCAGTACCGGGGCAGCAGTTCTTC. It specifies CASRDSPVPGQQFF.